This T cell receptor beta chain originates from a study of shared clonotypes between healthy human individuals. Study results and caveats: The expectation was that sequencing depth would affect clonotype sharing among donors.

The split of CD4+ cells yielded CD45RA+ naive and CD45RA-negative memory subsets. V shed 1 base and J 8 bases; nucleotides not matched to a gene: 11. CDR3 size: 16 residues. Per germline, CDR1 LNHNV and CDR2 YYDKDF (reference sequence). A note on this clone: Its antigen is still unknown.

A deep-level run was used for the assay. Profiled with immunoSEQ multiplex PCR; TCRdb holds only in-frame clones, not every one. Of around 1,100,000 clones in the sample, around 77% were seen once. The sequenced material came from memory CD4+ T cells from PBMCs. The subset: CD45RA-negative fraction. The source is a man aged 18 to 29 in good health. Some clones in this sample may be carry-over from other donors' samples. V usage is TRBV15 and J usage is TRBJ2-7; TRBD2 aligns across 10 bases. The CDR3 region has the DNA TGTGCCACCAGCAGAGGGGAGCCAGCGGGAGGGCCGAAGCAGTACTTC. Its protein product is CATSRGEPAGGPKQYF.